This TCR beta chain is drawn from a study of T-cell memory formation after mild COVID-19. TCRdb processed the 5' RACE reads anew with MiXCR; each CDR3 protein has one entry. Among under 700,000 distinct CDR3 sequences, roughly 20% were seen once, and the ten largest hold around 13%. The sample consisted of PBMCs or a T cell subset sorted from them (not recorded which). The receptor comes from an adult woman who had mild COVID-19 (a few samples of this study predate the infection). Cell type and time point are not known.

As DNA, the CDR3 is TGTGCCAGCAGCCCCGACGGGGGAGGGGATGGCTACACCTTC. Its translation: CASSPDGGGDGYTF. The chain recombines TRBV14 with TRBJ1-2; possible D gene TRBD1, 5 bases. Germline V gives CDR1 SGHDN, CDR2 FVKESK. This CDR3 region has 14 residues. Deletions cut 4 bases from V and 6 bases from J, with 15 bases between.